This TCR beta chain is from a study of beta chain features in type 1 diabetes. Study-wide results and limits: TCRB CDR3s from Type 1 diabetes patients were moderately but significantly shorter in all four CD4+ subsets. Whether TCRB rearrangement is influenced by HLA type was left unresolved in this analysis. The VDJ junctions of type 1 diabetes patients carried fewer insertions and more deletions.

What was sequenced were expressed TCRB transcripts, since all of the isolated RNA had been reverse transcribed. Data came from immunoSEQ multiplex PCR; TCRdb stores just in-frame clones and leaves some out. The data hold a few hundred thousand clones, with roughly 20% observed a single time. Of note for this clone: What it recognizes is unknown.

Looked up from germline, CDR1 is SGDLS and CDR2 is YYNGEE. Trimming removed 0 bases at V and 0 bases at J, with 10 bases between. The CDR3 consists of 16 residues. Sequencing was performed on naive CD4+ T cells from blood. The chain recombines TRBV9 with TRBJ2-1; tentative D call: TRBD2 (6 bases). The sequence was collected from a woman aged 40 to 49 with type 1 diabetes. CDR3 loop: CASSVDYGSSYNEQFF. In DNA form, the CDR3 reads TGTGCCAGCAGCGTAGATTACGGGAGCTCCTACAATGAGCAGTTCTTC.